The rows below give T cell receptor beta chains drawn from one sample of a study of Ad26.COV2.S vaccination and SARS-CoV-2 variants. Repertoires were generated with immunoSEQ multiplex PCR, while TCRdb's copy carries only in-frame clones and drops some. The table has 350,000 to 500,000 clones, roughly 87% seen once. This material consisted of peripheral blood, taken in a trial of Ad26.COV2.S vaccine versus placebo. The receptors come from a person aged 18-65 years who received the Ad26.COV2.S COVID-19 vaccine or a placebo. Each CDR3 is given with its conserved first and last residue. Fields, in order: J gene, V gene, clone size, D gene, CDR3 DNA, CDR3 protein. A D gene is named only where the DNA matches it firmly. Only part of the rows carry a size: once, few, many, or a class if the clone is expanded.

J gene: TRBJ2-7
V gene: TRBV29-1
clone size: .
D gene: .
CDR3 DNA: TGCAGCGTTCAGGGGAGCTCCTACGAGCAGTACTTC
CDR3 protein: CSVQGSSYEQYF

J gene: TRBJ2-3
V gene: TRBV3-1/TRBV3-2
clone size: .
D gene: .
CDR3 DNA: TGTGCCAGCAGCCAAGTGGGCGTCCCCGATACGCAGTATTTT
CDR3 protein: CASSQVGVPDTQYF

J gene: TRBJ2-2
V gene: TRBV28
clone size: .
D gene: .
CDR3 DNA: TGTGCCAGCAGTCCACCTACAGGGCGGCCGTCTACCGGGGAGCTGTTTTTT
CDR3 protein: CASSPPTGRPSTGELFF

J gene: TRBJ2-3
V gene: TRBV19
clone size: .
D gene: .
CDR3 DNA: TGTGCCAGTAGTGTGGGAGATACGCAGTATTTT
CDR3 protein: CASSVGDTQYF

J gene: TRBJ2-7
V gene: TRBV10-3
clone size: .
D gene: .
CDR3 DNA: TGTGCCACTCGACCCCGGGACTCAGCCTACGAGCAGTACTTC
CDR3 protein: CATRPRDSAYEQYF

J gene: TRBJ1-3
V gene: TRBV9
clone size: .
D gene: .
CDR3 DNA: TGTGCCAGCAGCTCCCGGGCACTGGGTTCCACTGGAAACACCATATATTTT
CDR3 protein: CASSSRALGSTGNTIYF

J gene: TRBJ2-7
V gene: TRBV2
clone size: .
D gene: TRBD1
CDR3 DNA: TGTGCCAGCAGCAAACAGGGGGCTGAAGAGCAGTACTTC
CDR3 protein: CASSKQGAEEQYF

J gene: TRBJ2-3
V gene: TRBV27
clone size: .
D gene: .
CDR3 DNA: TGTGCCAGCAGTTTGGGTCGCACAGATACGCAGTATTTT
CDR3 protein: CASSLGRTDTQYF

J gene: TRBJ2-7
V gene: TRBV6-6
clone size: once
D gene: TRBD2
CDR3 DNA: TGTGCCAGCATAGGGTTGACTAGCAGGGTCTACGAGCAGTACTTC
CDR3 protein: CASIGLTSRVYEQYF

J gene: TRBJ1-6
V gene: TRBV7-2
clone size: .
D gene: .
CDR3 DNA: TGTGCCAGCAGCTCTAAGCCAAGAAAGTCACCCCTCCACTTT
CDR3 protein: CASSSKPRKSPLHF

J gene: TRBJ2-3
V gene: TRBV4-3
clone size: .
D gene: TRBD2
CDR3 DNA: TGCGCCAGCAGCCAAGATAATTTGTGGACTAGCGGAGGCTCGAATACGCAGTATTTT
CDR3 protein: CASSQDNLWTSGGSNTQYF

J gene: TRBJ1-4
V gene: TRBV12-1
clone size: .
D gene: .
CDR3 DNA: TGTGCCAGCAGCTCCCCGGGACTTAATGAAAAACTGTTTTTT
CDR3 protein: CASSSPGLNEKLFF

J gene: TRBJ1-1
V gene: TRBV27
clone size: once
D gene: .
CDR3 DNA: TGTGCCAGCAGTTTAAGAGCCCCGAACACTGAAGCTTTCTTT
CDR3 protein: CASSLRAPNTEAFF

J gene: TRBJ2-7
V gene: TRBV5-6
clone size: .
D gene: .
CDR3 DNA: TGTGCCAGCAGCCCGGGACTTTACGAGCAGTACTTC
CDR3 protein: CASSPGLYEQYF

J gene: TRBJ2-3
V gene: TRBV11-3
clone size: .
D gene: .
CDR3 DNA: TGTGCCAGCAGCTTAGAGGGTGCCGGGATCCCCACAGATACGCAGTATTTT
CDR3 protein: CASSLEGAGIPTDTQYF

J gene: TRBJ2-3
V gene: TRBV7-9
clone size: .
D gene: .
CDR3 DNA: TGTGCCAGCAGCATGAACTCCCCAGATACGCAGTATTTT
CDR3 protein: CASSMNSPDTQYF

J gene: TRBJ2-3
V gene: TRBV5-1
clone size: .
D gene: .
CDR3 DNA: TGCGCCAGCGATACCGGTTCCCTCACTAGCACAGATACGCAGTATTTT
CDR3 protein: CASDTGSLTSTDTQYF

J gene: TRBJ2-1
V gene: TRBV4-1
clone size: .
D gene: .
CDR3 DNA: TGCGCCAGCAGCCAAGAGGTTGATACCGACTATGAGCAGTTCTTC
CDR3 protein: CASSQEVDTDYEQFF

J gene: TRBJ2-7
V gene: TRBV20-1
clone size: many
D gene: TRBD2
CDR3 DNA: TGCAGTGCTAGTCGCCCTAGCGGGAGGTCCTACGAGCAGTACTTC
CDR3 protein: CSASRPSGRSYEQYF

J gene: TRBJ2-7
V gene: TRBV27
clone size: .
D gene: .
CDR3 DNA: TGTGCCAGCAGTTTATCGCCGACCCAGAGCTACGAGCAGTACTTC
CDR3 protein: CASSLSPTQSYEQYF

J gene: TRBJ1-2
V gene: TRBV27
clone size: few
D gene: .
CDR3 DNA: TGTGCCAGCCGTCTATCGGGTGAGAACTATGGCTACACCTTC
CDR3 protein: CASRLSGENYGYTF

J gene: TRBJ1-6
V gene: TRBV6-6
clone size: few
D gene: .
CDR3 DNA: TGTGCCAGCAGTTACTCGTCGGTCAGGACCTACGTACAGGTCCACTTT
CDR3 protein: CASSYSSVRTYVQVHF

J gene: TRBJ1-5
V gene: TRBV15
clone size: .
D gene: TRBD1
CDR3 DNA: TGTGCCACCAGCAGAGCTCCGGGACAGGTCAATCAGCCCCAGCATTTT
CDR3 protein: CATSRAPGQVNQPQHF

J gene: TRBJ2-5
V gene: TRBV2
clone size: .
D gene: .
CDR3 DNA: TGTGCCAGCAGTGAATCCCTGGAAGTCCTGCGGGTGGAGACCCAGTACTTC
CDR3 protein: CASSESLEVLRVETQYF

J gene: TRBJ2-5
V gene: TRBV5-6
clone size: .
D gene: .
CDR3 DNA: TGTGCCAGCAGCTTGGCGGGACTTTTTGTTGGGACCCAGTACTTC
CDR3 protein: CASSLAGLFVGTQYF

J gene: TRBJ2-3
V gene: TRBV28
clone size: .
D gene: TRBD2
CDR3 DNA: TGTGCCAGCAGTGTGAGCGGGGCAGATACGCAGTATTTT
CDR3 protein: CASSVSGADTQYF

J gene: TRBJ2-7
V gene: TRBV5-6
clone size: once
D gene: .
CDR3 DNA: TGTGCCAGCAGCTTGGGGGCCGGGACAAGGTATGGCGAGCAGTACTTC
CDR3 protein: CASSLGAGTRYGEQYF

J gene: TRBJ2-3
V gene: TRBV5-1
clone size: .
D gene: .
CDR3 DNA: TGCGCCAGCAGTTTGGACAGCACAGATACGCAGTATTTT
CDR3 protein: CASSLDSTDTQYF

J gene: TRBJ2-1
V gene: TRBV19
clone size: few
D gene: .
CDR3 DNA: TGTGCCAGTAGCTCAATGGGGCGCATTCCTAACAATGAGCAGTTCTTC
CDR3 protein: CASSSMGRIPNNEQFF

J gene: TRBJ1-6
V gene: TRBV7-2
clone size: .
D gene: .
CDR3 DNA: TGTGCCAGCAGCTTGGGGGTACAACATAATTCACCCCTCCACTTT
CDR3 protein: CASSLGVQHNSPLHF

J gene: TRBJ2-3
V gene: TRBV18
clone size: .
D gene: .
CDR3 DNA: TGTGCCAGCTCACACCCGGGAGCCGAGACAGATACGCAGTATTTT
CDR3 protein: CASSHPGAETDTQYF

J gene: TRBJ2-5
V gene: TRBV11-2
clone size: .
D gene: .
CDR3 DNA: TGTGCCAGCAGTTACCTTGGGCCGAGGGAGACCCAGTACTTC
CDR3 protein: CASSYLGPRETQYF

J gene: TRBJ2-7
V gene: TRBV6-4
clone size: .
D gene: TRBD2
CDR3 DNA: TGTGCCAGCAGGGGGGGGAAAGCGGGAGGCCCCAAGGACTCCTACGAGCAGTACTTC
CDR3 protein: CASRGGKAGGPKDSYEQYF

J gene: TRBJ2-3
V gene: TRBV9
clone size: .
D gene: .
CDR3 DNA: TGTGCCAGCAGCGTGGGTCAGAGCTCCACAGATACGCAGTATTTT
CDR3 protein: CASSVGQSSTDTQYF

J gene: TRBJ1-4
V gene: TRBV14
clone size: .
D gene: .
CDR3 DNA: TGTGCCAGCAGCCACCAAACGGCGAGGTCTAATGAAAAACTGTTTTTT
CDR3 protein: CASSHQTARSNEKLFF

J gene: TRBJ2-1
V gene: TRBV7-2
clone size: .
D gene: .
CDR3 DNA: TGTGCCAGCAGCTCGCCTTCACGCAATGAGCAGTTCTTC
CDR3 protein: CASSSPSRNEQFF

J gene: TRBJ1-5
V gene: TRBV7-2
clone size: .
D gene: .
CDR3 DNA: TGTGCCAGCAGCTTAAGGACTCTTGCGGGAGGCAATCAGCCCCAGCATTTT
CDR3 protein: CASSLRTLAGGNQPQHF